Each of the 5 T cell receptor beta chains below was sequenced from the same sample in a study of T cells after yellow fever vaccination. One entry per CDR3 protein results from TCRdb running MiXCR on the 5' RACE reads. The sample has under 600,000 distinct CDR3 sequences, 20% to 25% seen once. The source was PBMCs, collected roughly 23 days after the first yellow fever vaccination. The source is a man aged 18-30 years who received the YFV17D yellow fever vaccine.

This sequence joins TRBV7-9 and TRBJ2-7; no definite D call. The V gene lost 0 bases and the J gene lost 6 bases, with 9 bases spanning the gap. This CDR3 has 13 residues. Per germline, CDR1 SEHNR and CDR2 FQNEAQ (reference sequence). CDR3 DNA sequence: TGTGCCAGCAGCTTAGCGGCAGGAAGCGAGCAGTACGTC. This translates into CASSLAAGSEQYV.

The chain employs TRBV6-5 and TRBJ2-5, with D perhaps TRBD1 or TRBD2 (5 bases each). The CDR3 length is 14 residues. V lost 4 bases to trimming and J lost 6 bases, with 15 bases between them. Germline-derived CDR1 and CDR2 are MNHEY and SVGAGI. CDR3 in amino acids: CASSSGTIHQTQYF. CDR3 DNA sequence: TGTGCCAGCAGTTCCGGGACCATCCACCAGACCCAGTACTTC.

A few counts support this clonotype. The chain is built from TRBV5-1 and TRBJ1-1, with 7 bases lining up with TRBD1. The CDR3 loop spans 12 amino acids. Germline loops: CDR1 SGHRS, CDR2 YFSETQ. After removal of 2 bases from V and 11 bases from J, the junction contained 6 bases not matched to a gene. The CDR3 region is CASSFTGEGAFF. CDR3 sequence (DNA): TGCGCCAGCAGCTTTACAGGGGAGGGTGCTTTCTTT.

The chain carries TRBV14 and TRBJ2-5; the match to TRBD1 covers 7 bases. The CDR3 spans 13 residues. J lost 3 bases, V lost 4 bases, and 2 bases had no gene match. From germline, CDR1 is SGHDN and CDR2 FVKESK. The CDR3 DNA reads as TGTGCCAGCAGCCGGGGACAGAAAGAGACCCAGTACTTC. Translating gives CASSRGQKETQYF.

The chain couples TRBV18 to TRBJ1-1; tentative D call: TRBD1 (5 bases). CDR3 size: 14 residues. Germline V CDR1 and CDR2: KGHSH, LQKENI. V was trimmed by 5 bases and J by 3 bases, leaving 13 bases between them. The CDR3 here is CASSSQGRDTEAFF. The CDR3 bases are TGTGCCAGCTCATCGCAGGGTAGGGACACTGAAGCTTTCTTT.